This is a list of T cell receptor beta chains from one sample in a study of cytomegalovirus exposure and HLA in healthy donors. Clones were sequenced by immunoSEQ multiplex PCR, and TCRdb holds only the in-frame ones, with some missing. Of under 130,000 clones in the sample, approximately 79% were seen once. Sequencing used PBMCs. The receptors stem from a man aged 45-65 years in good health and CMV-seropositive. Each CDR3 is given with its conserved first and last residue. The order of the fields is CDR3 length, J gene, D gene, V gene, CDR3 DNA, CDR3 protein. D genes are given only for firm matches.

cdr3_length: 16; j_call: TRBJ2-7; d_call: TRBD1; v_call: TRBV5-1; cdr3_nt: TGCGCCAGCAGCTATCAGGGGACAGGCGGCGGATACGAGCAGTACTTC; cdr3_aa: CASSYQGTGGGYEQYF
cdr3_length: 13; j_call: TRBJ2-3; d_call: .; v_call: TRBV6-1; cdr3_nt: TGTGCCAGCAGTTGGAGCGGCACAGATACGCAGTATTTT; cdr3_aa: CASSWSGTDTQYF
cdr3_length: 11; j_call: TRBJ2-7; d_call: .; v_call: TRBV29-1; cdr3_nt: TGCAGCGTTGAATGGGGCAACGAGCAGTACTTC; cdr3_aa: CSVEWGNEQYF
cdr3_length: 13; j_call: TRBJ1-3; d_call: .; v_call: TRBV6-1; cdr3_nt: TGTGCCAGCAGCCAGACAGGAGGAAACACCATATATTTT; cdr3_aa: CASSQTGGNTIYF
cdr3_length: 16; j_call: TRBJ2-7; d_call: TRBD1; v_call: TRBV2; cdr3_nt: TGTGCCAGCTCGCGGGGACAGGGGGATCTTACCTACGAGCAGTACTTC; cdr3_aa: CASSRGQGDLTYEQYF
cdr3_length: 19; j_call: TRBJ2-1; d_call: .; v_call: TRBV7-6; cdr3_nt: TGTGCCAGCAGCTTAACTACAGCGGGCCCAGCAGGATTCCACAATGAGCAGTTCTTC; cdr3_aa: CASSLTTAGPAGFHNEQFF
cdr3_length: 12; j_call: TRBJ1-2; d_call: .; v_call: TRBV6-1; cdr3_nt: TGTGCCAGCTCGGCAGGAAACTATGGCTACACCTTC; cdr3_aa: CASSAGNYGYTF
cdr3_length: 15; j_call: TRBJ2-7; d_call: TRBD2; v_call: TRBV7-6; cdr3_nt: TGTGCCAGCAGCTTAGCTAGCGGGAGGACCTACGAGCAGTACTTC; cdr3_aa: CASSLASGRTYEQYF
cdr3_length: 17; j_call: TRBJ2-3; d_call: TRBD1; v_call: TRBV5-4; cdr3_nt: TGTGCCAGCAGCTTGGCGGGGTGGGGACAGGGAACAGATACGCAGTATTTT; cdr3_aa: CASSLAGWGQGTDTQYF
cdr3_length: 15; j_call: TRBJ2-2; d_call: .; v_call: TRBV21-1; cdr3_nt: TGTGCCAGCAGCAAGGGGGGACTAGGCACCGGGGAGCTGTTTTTT; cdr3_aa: CASSKGGLGTGELFF
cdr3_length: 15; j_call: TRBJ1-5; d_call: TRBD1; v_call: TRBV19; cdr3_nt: TGTGCCAGTACCACAGGACAGGGTACAAATCAGCCCCAGCATTTT; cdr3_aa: CASTTGQGTNQPQHF
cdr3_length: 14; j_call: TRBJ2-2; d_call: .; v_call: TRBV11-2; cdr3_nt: TGTGCCAGCAGCTTAGACTTAGTAGCCGGGGAGCTGTTTTTT; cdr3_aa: CASSLDLVAGELFF
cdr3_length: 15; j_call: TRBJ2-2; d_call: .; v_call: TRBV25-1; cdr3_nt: TGTGCCAGCAGTGATCCAGGCCTAGGGGCCGGGGAGCTGTTTTTT; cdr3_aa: CASSDPGLGAGELFF
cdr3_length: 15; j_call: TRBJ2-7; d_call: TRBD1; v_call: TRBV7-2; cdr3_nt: TGTGCCAGCAGCCCCACGACAGGGAACTACTACGAGCAGTACTTC; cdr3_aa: CASSPTTGNYYEQYF
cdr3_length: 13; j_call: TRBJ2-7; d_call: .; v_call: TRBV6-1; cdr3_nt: TGTGCCAGCGTTAAAACGGGAACCTACGAGCAGTACTTC; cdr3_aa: CASVKTGTYEQYF
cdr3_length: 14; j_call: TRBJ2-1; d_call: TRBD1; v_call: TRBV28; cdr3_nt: TGTGCCAGCAGTTTTGTGGGACAGAAAAATGAGCAGTTCTTC; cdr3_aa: CASSFVGQKNEQFF